This T cell receptor (beta chain) was recorded in a study of cytomegalovirus exposure and HLA in healthy donors. Overall study context: In an earlier analysis, around 120 million unique TCR beta sequences were found from about 180 million T cells.

This clone was recorded once. Its cognate antigen is unknown. The PCR used 60 Vbeta and 13 Jbeta primers. Measured with immunoSEQ multiplex PCR; TCRdb has only the in-frame clones, and not every one. The sample consists of fewer than 80,000 clones, 70% to 75% of them appearing once. CDR3 size: 13 residues. V was clipped by 6 bases and J by 5 bases, with 12 bases between them. Germline V gene data show CDR1 as MNHEY and CDR2 as SVGAGI. Study-level findings and limits: Earlier analysis yielded a pattern in which most TCR beta V segments were productive about 87% or about 30% of the time. Another analysis was done later, and it associated roughly 15,000 TCR beta sequences with HLA alleles at 0.05 false discovery rate.

This chain links TRBV6-5 with TRBJ2-3, with D maybe TRBD1 (5 bases). The TCR originated in a woman aged 30 to 39 in good health and CMV-seronegative. The sequenced material came from PBMCs. The CDR3 is CASRGLIGDTQYF. CDR3 DNA: TGTGCCAGCAGGGGGCTGATAGGAGATACGCAGTATTTT.